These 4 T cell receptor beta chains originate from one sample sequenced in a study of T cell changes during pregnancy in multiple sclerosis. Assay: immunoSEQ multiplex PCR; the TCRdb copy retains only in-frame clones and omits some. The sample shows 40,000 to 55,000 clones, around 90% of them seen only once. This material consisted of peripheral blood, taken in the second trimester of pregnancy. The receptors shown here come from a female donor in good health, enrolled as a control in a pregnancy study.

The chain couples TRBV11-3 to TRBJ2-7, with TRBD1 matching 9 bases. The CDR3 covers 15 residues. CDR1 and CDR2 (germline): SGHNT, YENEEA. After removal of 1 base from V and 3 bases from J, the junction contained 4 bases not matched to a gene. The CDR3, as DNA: TGTGCCAGCAGCTTAGCGGGACAGGGAGTCTACGAGCAGTACTTC. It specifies CASSLAGQGVYEQYF.

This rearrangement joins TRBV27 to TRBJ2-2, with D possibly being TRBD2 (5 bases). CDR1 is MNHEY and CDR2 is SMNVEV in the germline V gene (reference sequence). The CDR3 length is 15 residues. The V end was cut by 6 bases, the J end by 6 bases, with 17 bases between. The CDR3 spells CASRLGLASAGELFF. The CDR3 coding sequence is TGTGCCAGCAGGTTAGGGCTAGCATCTGCCGGGGAGCTGTTTTTT.

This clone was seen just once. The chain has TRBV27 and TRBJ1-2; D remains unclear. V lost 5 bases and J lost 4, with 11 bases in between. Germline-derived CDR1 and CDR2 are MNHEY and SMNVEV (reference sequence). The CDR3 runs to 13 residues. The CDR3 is CASSPSDFYGYTF. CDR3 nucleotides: TGTGCCAGCAGTCCATCGGACTTCTATGGCTACACCTTC.

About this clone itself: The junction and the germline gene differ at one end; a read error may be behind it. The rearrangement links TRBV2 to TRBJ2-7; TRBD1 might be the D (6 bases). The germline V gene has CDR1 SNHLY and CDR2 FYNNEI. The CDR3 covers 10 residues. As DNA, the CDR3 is TGTGCCAGCAGCGCAGGGGCGGCGTTCTTC. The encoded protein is CASSAGAAFF.